This TCR beta chain was captured by sequencing in a study of STAT3 mutations in large granular lymphocyte leukemia. Study-level information: Immunosuppressive therapy was given to more than half of T-LGLL patients. General study results and limits: A small but highly pathogenic clone may have been missed. Sampling intervals varied between patients and samples. Every T-LGLL patient had at least one immunodominant TCRbeta clonotype.

Trimming took off 1 base at V and 5 bases at J, with 21 bases between the two ends. The CDR3 contains 17 residues. With regard to this clone: The target antigen is unknown.

Some clones are missing from TCRdb's copy, which holds only in-frame ones; the method was immunoSEQ multiplex PCR. The table lists roughly 35,000 clones, approximately 90% of them singletons. The TCR originated in a human donor with T large granular lymphocyte leukemia. Some clones in this sample may be carry-over from other donors' samples. Sample: PBMCs. The chain uses TRBV5-7 and TRBJ1-2; TRBD1 is a possible D gene (6 bases). TRBV5-7 is designated an ORF whose function remains uncertain. CDR3 DNA: TGTGCCAGCAGCTTGTCACCAAGGACAGCCCAACCTTATGGCTACACCTTC. Its translation: CASSLSPRTAQPYGYTF.